This paragraph reports one T cell receptor (beta chain). The data were obtained in a study of shared clonotypes between healthy human individuals. Germline V gene lookup returns CDR1 SGHNT and CDR2 YYREEE (reference sequence). V gave up 0 bases and J gave up 1 base, with 7 bases separating them. This CDR3 has 14 residues. Produced via immunoSEQ multiplex PCR; TCRdb's table is partial and in-frame only. This repertoire shows more than 2 million clones, almost 96% found once; its top ten account for 0.13%. The sequencing sample was made of naive CD4+ T cells sorted from blood. Specified subset: CD45RA+ positively selected. This TCR was sampled from a man in his late teens or twenties in good health. The chain uses TRBV5-4 and TRBJ1-1, with no clear D. The CDR3: CASSLELQNTEAFF. CDR3 DNA: TGTGCCAGCAGCTTGGAACTCCAGAACACTGAAGCTTTCTTT.